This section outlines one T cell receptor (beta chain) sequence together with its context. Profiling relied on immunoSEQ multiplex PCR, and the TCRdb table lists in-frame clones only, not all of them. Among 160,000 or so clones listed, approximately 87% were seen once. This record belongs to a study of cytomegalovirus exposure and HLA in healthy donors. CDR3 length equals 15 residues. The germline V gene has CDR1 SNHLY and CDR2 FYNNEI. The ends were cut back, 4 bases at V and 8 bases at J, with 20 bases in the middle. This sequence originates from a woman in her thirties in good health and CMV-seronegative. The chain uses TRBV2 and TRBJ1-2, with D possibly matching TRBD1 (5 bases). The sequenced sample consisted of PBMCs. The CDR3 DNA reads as TGTGCCAGCAGTGGGAATAAAAGGGGTCCGCCGGGCTACACCTTC. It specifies CASSGNKRGPPGYTF.